Below are 9 T cell receptor beta chains sequenced from a single sample in a study of T cell repertoires in aging, cancer and after chemotherapy. TRB rearrangements spanning V, D and J were amplified using mixed TRB-A/B primers. TCRdb re-derived calls from the multiplex PCR reads in MiXCR, one entry per CDR3 protein. The top ten clones hold approximately 3.8% of a sample with around 8,900 distinct CDR3 sequences, about 30% of them seen once. TCR beta rearrangements were amplified from peripheral blood genomic DNA. Sequenced material: blood. These receptors were collected from a human donor in good health.

This clonotype is judged medium-sized. The chain employs TRBV29-1 and TRBJ1-2; D remains ambiguous. CDR3 size: 9 residues. The germline CDR1 and CDR2 sequences are SQVTM and ANQGSEA. V lost 3 bases to trimming and J lost 7 bases, with 3 bases between them. The CDR3 region is CSVEGGYTF. CDR3 DNA: TGCAGCGTTGAGGGTGGCTACACCTTC. Drawing the rest from reference TRBV29-1 and TRBJ1-2, the complete variable domain is SAVISQKPSRDICQRGTSLTIQCQVDSQVTMMFWYRQQPGQSLTLIATANQGSEATYESGFVIDKFPISRPNLTFSTLTVSNMSPEDSSIYLCSVEGGYTFGSGTRLTVV.

By share, this clonotype ranks as medium-sized. The chain joins TRBV13 to TRBJ2-7; 8 bases agree with TRBD1. The V segment lost 5 bases and the J segment 3 bases; nucleotides outside the gene matches: 9. CDR1 is PRHDT and CDR2 is FYEKMQ in the germline V gene (reference sequence). CDR3 size: 15 residues. The CDR3 spells CASSGHGTGGYEQYF. In DNA, the CDR3 is TGTGCCAGCAGCGGACACGGGACAGGAGGCTACGAGCAGTACTTC.

By share, this clonotype ranks as medium-sized (0.01 to 0.1%). CDR3 DNA sequence: TGTGCCAGCAGCTATTCCGGGGAGCTGTTTTTT. This gives the protein CASSYSGELFF. The chain has TRBV5-6 and TRBJ2-2; no reliable D call. Germline V lookup: CDR1 SGHDT, CDR2 YYEEEE. V lost 3 bases and J lost 6, with 3 bases in between. The CDR3 totals 11 residues.

The chain is built from TRBV7-2 and TRBJ1-6; no clear D gene. Germline CDR1 is SGHTA and CDR2 is FQGNSA. The CDR3 is 12 amino acids. V was shortened by 5 bases and J by 12 bases, with 11 bases between the two germline ends. The CDR3 is CASSPEFGPLHF. The CDR3 DNA reads as TGTGCCAGCAGCCCCGAGTTTGGACCCCTCCACTTT.

This clonotype was observed a handful of times. CDR3 coding DNA: TGTGCCAGCATTCGAGGGGGGGGGACGAATTCACCCCTCCACTTT. Amino acid sequence: CASIRGGGTNSPLHF. The rearrangement joins TRBV6-1 to TRBJ1-6; perhaps TRBD1 as D (6 bases). The germline V gene has CDR1 MNHNS and CDR2 SASEGT. The V and J ends lost 7 bases and 7 bases respectively, with 17 bases between them. The CDR3 consists of 15 residues.

This clonotype showed up just a few times. This sequence joins TRBV6-5 and TRBJ1-5; D ambiguous. Germline CDR1 is MNHEY and CDR2 is SVGAGI. The CDR3 totals 12 residues. Trimming shortened V by 6 bases and J by 7 bases, and 10 bases separated the two germline ends. The CDR3: CASSGGGQPQHF. CDR3 nucleotides: TGTGCCAGCAGCGGAGGAGGACAGCCCCAGCATTTT.

The table lists this clonotype with a few counts. The chain is built from TRBV18 and TRBJ1-1; no clear D. This CDR3 has 16 residues. V was clipped by 3 bases and J by 7 bases, with 21 bases between them. Germline CDR1 KGHSH, CDR2 LQKENI. CDR3: CASSPVPMTRLNEAFF. In DNA, the CDR3 is TGTGCCAGCTCACCGGTACCGATGACACGGCTCAATGAAGCTTTCTTT.

This clonotype appeared a few times. This rearrangement joins TRBV5-6 to TRBJ1-2; D call uncertain. The ends were cut back, 0 bases at V and 4 bases at J, with 13 bases in the middle. Germline V gene data show CDR1 as SGHDT and CDR2 as YYEEEE. There are 15 residues in the CDR3. CDR3 nucleotide sequence: TGTGCCAGCAGCTTGGGTGGGCGGGAGACCTATGGCTACACCTTC. This sequence encodes CASSLGGRETYGYTF.

This chain uses TRBV5-6 with TRBJ2-3, with unresolved D. The V end was cut by 2 bases, the J end by 0 bases, with 4 bases between. The germline V gene encodes CDR1 SGHDT and CDR2 YYEEEE. The CDR3 is made up of 13 amino acids. Here the CDR3 DNA reads TGTGCCAGCAGCTTCGGCAGCACAGATACGCAGTATTTT. Amino acids: CASSFGSTDTQYF. Supplemented by reference TRBV5-6 and TRBJ2-3, the full variable domain reads DAGVTQSPTHLIKTRGQQVTLRCSPKSGHDTVSWYQQALGQGPQFIFQYYEEEERQRGNFPDRFSGHQFPNYSSELNVNALLLGDSALYLCASSFGSTDTQYFGPGTRLTVL.